This T cell receptor beta chain was obtained from a study of synovial regulatory T cells in juvenile arthritis (dated by TCRdb to 2013 to 2016). With regard to the full study: Of the sequenced patients, three were therapy-naive, one was treated with methotrexate plus infliximab, roughly six were treated with methotrexate, and one lacked treatment information. Using matched patient samples, the researchers compared TCRbeta CDR3 repertoires across three groups: blood iaTreg cells, other blood Treg cells and synovial fluid Treg cells. Although effector T cell subsets in the cohort were also sequenced for comparisons, the Treg dataset on its own covers only blood and synovial fluid Treg cells. The TCR repertoire comparisons covered Treg and Teff subsets from about a dozen JIA patients with active disease. The investigation overall reported the following: More CDR3 sequences were shared by synovial Treg cells with iaTreg cells than with other blood Treg cells, and a closer relation was confirmed by Chao-Jaccard similarity. Compared with other blood Treg cells, blood iaTreg cells had lower TCR diversity, a finding consistent with antigen-driven expansion. iaTreg TCR repertoires were largely private across patients and partially overlapped with synovial Teff and blood CPL repertoires.

Counted from cysteine to phenylalanine, this CDR3 has 16 amino acids. DNA for this receptor is not on file. CDR1 ENHRY and CDR2 SYGVKD were looked up in the germline V gene. Library generation was performed with the immunoSEQ multiplex PCR assay. Adaptive Biotechnologies carried out the TCRbeta CDR3 sequencing. The paper's processing steps were these. Repertoire similarity was assessed with the Chao-modified Jaccard index and with the median clonotype overlap from 200 random subsamples of equal sample size. Similarity analyses were performed using either productive nucleotide sequences or in silico-translated amino acid sequences. Hierarchical clustering with single linkage and t-SNE based on Chao-modified Jaccard distances were used to compare repertoires. Repertoire diversity was assessed with the Renyi index over a range of alpha values after the sample sizes were normalised. Sourced from immuneACCESS, this table was stored by TCRdb with only in-frame sequences that have V and J called. A share of the clones is absent; for the studies checked, an unresolved V gene accounts for under half, and the remainder has no known explanation. V, J and clone size are those of that table, while D and trimming were read from the DNA. The sample table records 9,000 to 10,000 clones. The ten largest clonotypes hold 0.99% of the sample.

TCR repertoires were obtained from about 11 juvenile idiopathic arthritis patients with active disease who had not reached inactive disease, of whom 3 were polyarticular and 8 were oligoarticular. The TCR-sequenced patients had a median age of approximately 12 years (range about 2.1-25) and median disease duration of about seven years (range 0.2-19.1). The samples used for TCR repertoire analysis were collected at two centres in Italy. Peripheral blood mononuclear cells were separated using a Histopaque-1077 density gradient and frozen in about 90% FCS with about 10% DMSO. For this clone: Its antigen is still unknown.

The receptor chain draws on TRBV10-3 and TRBJ2-3; absent DNA, TCRdb's TRBD2 call cannot be checked. Sequencing was carried out using Treg cells from blood. The sample's cell subset or site, from its label and the paper: remaining (HLA-DR-negative) circulating blood Treg cells. The TCR was taken from a donor aged 2-30 years with juvenile idiopathic arthritis. CDR3 region: CAISPQREGQGDTQYF.